The source of this T cell receptor (beta chain) is a study of blood T cell repertoires in COVID-19. Germline V gene lookup returns CDR1 SGHVS and CDR2 FQNEAQ. Trimming stripped 5 bases from V and 4 bases from J, with 23 bases between. This CDR3 has 17 amino acids. Sequenced by immunoSEQ multiplex PCR; TCRdb stores in-frame clones only, minus some. The profile shows over 100,000 clones, approximately 80% of them singletons. The chain employs TRBV7-8 and TRBJ1-2, with D tentatively TRBD1 (6 bases). This TCR derives from a woman aged 45-65 years with acute or convalescent COVID-19. The specimen was peripheral blood. CDR3 amino acids: CASSERGLGRGGYGYTF. The CDR3 DNA reads TGTGCCAGCAGCGAAAGGGGGTTAGGGCGAGGGGGCTATGGCTACACCTTC.